Listed below are T cell receptor beta chains from one sample, sequenced in a study of breast tumors, draining lymph nodes, adjacent tissues. Using its own MiXCR run on the multiplex PCR reads, TCRdb lists one record per CDR3 protein. The table has about 270,000 distinct CDR3 sequences, 30% to 35% seen once. The source material was axillary lymph node tissue. The receptors originated from a female donor with breast cancer. Some clones in this sample may be carry-over from other donors' samples. CDR3s leave out the opening cysteine and the closing phenylalanine or tryptophan. The order of the fields is J gene, V gene, CDR3 protein.

>TRBJ2-3|TRBV5-4
ASRQGRGGPDTQY
>TRBJ2-1|TRBV7-2
ASSLLLQSSGRRRNEQF
>TRBJ2-1|TRBV7-8
ASSFPGLAGNEQF
>TRBJ2-2|TRBV3-1
ASSPTSGRIHGELF
>TRBJ1-5|TRBV6-1
ASRLSGVSNQPQH
>TRBJ2-7|TRBV5-1
ASSPNGLLTSSYEQY
>TRBJ2-7|TRBV3-1
ASSQGRGHTYEQY
>TRBJ2-5|TRBV15
ATSREQGRETQY
>TRBJ2-4|TRBV12-3/TRBV12-4
ASSTPKLAKNIQY
>TRBJ1-6|TRBV27
ASSFTRTGANSPLH
>TRBJ1-5|TRBV28
ASSPTGTGHRQPQH
>TRBJ1-1|TRBV4-1
ASSQEAGRRTEAF
>TRBJ1-2|TRBV10-3
AISESFNYGYT
>TRBJ2-5|TRBV4-1
ASSQNRGQETQY
>.|TRBV6-2/TRBV6-3
ASKYGDEQY
>TRBJ1-5|TRBV15
ATSRGGTQPQH
>TRBJ2-7|TRBV7-4
ASSSPWGDPDYEQY
>TRBJ2-7|TRBV20-1
SARGPGQRSISYEQY
>TRBJ1-6|TRBV19
ASSIDPRTAFNSPLH
>TRBJ2-2|TRBV12-3/TRBV12-4
AGSTVRGARPGELF
>TRBJ2-7|TRBV28
ASSKLGNNYEQY
>TRBJ2-5|TRBV11-3
ASSPRTSARRETQY
>TRBJ2-7|TRBV25-1
ASRGGPYEQY
>TRBJ1-6|TRBV5-5
ASSIQGTGNSPLH
>TRBJ2-5|TRBV29-1
STRTAYQETQY
>TRBJ1-2|TRBV7-2
ASSLGPANNYGYP
>TRBJ2-2|TRBV5-1
ASSLEVGELF
>TRBJ2-2|TRBV19
ATAREVTGELF
>TRBJ2-7|TRBV9
ASSVVGGGPGEQY
>TRBJ2-5|TRBV7-3
ASSVKSGGTQY
>TRBJ2-2|TRBV24-1
ATSPGVLGELF
>TRBJ2-7|TRBV3-1
ASSQVIWAGLAYEQY
>TRBJ2-6|TRBV12-3/TRBV12-4
ASSLDSWASGGSSGANVLT
>TRBJ2-1|TRBV5-1
ASSFTSVSGQF
>TRBJ1-5|TRBV25-1
ASSARGHQPQH
>TRBJ2-2|TRBV10-3
AISESNRGRTGELF
>TRBJ2-5|TRBV18
ASSPGKTQY
>TRBJ2-2|TRBV24-1
ATSDTGTSQNTGELF
>TRBJ2-7|TRBV10-1
ASSDRTGTYEQY
>TRBJ2-7|TRBV10-3
AISGTGGSYEQY
>TRBJ1-5|TRBV19
ASSIGAASQH
>TRBJ2-1|TRBV20-1
SAHGLANYNEQF
>TRBJ2-3|TRBV27
ASSRARNTDTQY
>TRBJ1-6|TRBV9
ASSVGPEVGSPLH
>TRBJ2-6|TRBV7-3
ASSPRGDVSSGANVLT
>TRBJ2-7|TRBV27
ASSLTRRSYEQY
>TRBJ2-1|TRBV20-1
SARDFGSAYNEQF
>TRBJ1-5|TRBV20-1
SARGTGSPNQPQH
>TRBJ2-1|TRBV6-5
ASSRAGALNEQF
>TRBJ2-6|TRBV7-2
ASSFRAGFSGANVLT
>TRBJ2-3|TRBV10-3
AISEPSREGGDTQY
>TRBJ1-6|TRBV10-3
ASSYPRQGPSSSYNSPLH
>TRBJ2-7|TRBV20-1
SARDRVHEQY
>TRBJ2-1|TRBV11-2
ASSPTGMRGDEQF
>TRBJ2-1|TRBV3-1
ASSRTSGRGYNEQF
>TRBJ2-7|TRBV9
ASSPLPGAGGYLEQY
>TRBJ1-6|TRBV18
ASSNRSSYNSPLH
>TRBJ1-2|TRBV20-1
SARENKASAGYT
>TRBJ2-5|TRBV6-5
ASRRGAQETQY